These 16 T cell receptor beta chains came from one sample sequenced in a study of T cell changes during pregnancy in multiple sclerosis. Clones were sequenced by immunoSEQ multiplex PCR, and TCRdb holds only the in-frame ones, with some missing. The table has fewer than 85,000 clones, roughly 93% seen once. The material was peripheral blood, obtained in the second trimester of pregnancy. These receptors were obtained from a female donor with multiple sclerosis, enrolled in a pregnancy study.

The chain uses TRBV2 and TRBJ2-2; perhaps TRBD1 as D (5 bases). The CDR3 runs to 14 residues. Trimming cost V 7 bases and J 1 base, with 10 bases left between them. Per the germline V gene, CDR1 is SNHLY and CDR2 is FYNNEI. The CDR3 sequence is CASKGLQNTGELFF. The DNA of the CDR3 is TGTGCCAGCAAGGGGCTCCAGAACACCGGGGAGCTGTTTTTT.

The chain joins TRBV25-1 to TRBJ2-2; no definite D call. The germline V gene has CDR1 MGHDK and CDR2 SYGVNS. The V end was cut by 5 bases, the J end by 8 bases, with 9 bases between. The CDR3 has 12 residues. The CDR3 nucleotides read TGTGCCAGCAGTTCTGAGACTGGGGAGCTGTTTTTT. Its protein is CASSSETGELFF.

This chain uses TRBV4-2 with TRBJ1-2; possibly TRBD1 for D (5 bases). Germline CDR1 LGHNA, CDR2 YNFKEQ. The ends were cut back, 0 bases at V and 5 bases at J, with 19 bases in the middle. This CDR3 comprises 17 residues. The CDR3 region is CASSQDLSIREGYGYTF. The CDR3 DNA follows: TGTGCCAGCAGCCAAGATCTTTCGATCAGGGAGGGATATGGCTACACCTTC.

This chain links TRBV5-6 with TRBJ2-7; tentative D call: TRBD1 (6 bases). Per the germline V gene, CDR1 is SGHDT and CDR2 is YYEEEE. Trimming cost V 2 bases and J 0 bases, with 15 bases left between them. The CDR3 spans 16 residues. The CDR3 spells CASSFPGEGGSYEQYF. The CDR3 coding sequence is TGTGCCAGCAGCTTCCCAGGGGAAGGGGGCTCCTACGAGCAGTACTTC.

The chain has TRBV6-1 and TRBJ2-2, with 7 bases fitting TRBD1. This CDR3 has 16 amino acids. V lost 4 bases to trimming and J lost 3 bases; unmatched junction nucleotides: 8. Looked up from germline, CDR1 is MNHNS and CDR2 is SASEGT. The chain's CDR3 is CASSAHGTDYTGELFF. DNA for the CDR3: TGTGCCAGCAGTGCCCACGGGACAGATTACACCGGGGAGCTGTTTTTT.

The chain uses TRBV7-2 and TRBJ2-2; 7 bases match TRBD2. Trimming took 5 bases from V and 6 from J; bases not matched to a gene: 6. CDR1 is SGHTA and CDR2 is FQGNSA in the germline V gene. The length of the CDR3 is 14 residues. The CDR3 nucleotides are TGTGCCAGCAGCCCCGGGGGGTTTGCCGGGGAGCTGTTTTTT. Protein sequence: CASSPGGFAGELFF.

This clone has a single count. This chain connects TRBV5-1 to TRBJ1-2; 7 nucleotides align to TRBD1. The germline V gene encodes CDR1 SGHRS and CDR2 YFSETQ. CDR3 length: 12 amino acids. V shed 1 base, J shed 7 bases, and the junction held 1 base outside the gene matches. The CDR3, as DNA: TGCGCCAGCAGCTTGACAGGGGCTGGCTACACCTTC. Residues: CASSLTGAGYTF.

This chain links TRBV2 with TRBJ1-2; D may be TRBD1 (5 bases). This CDR3 is built from 13 residues. CDR1 is SNHLY, CDR2 FYNNEI, per germline. V was trimmed by 8 bases and J by 8 bases, leaving 18 bases between them. CDR3 sequence: CASLGEGWQGYTF. The CDR3 DNA reads TGTGCCAGCCTCGGGGAGGGGTGGCAGGGCTACACCTTC.

The chain has TRBV28 and TRBJ1-6, with TRBD1 as a possible D gene (5 bases). The CDR3 length is 17 residues. Germline V gene data show CDR1 as MDHEN and CDR2 as SYDVKM. The ends were cut back, 5 bases at V and 0 bases at J, with 14 bases in the middle. The chain's CDR3 is CASSGRDRSSYNSPLHF. The DNA for the CDR3 is TGTGCCAGCAGTGGGAGGGACCGGAGCTCCTATAATTCACCCCTCCACTTT.

The chain recombines TRBV5-1 with TRBJ1-1; D perhaps matches TRBD1 (6 bases). Trimming removed 0 bases at V and 4 bases at J, with 10 bases between. Germline lookup yields CDR1 SGHRS and CDR2 YFSETQ. CDR3 length equals 14 residues. CDR3 protein: CASSLVSRGTEAFF. CDR3 nucleotides: TGCGCCAGCAGCTTGGTTAGCAGGGGCACTGAAGCTTTCTTT.

CDR3 coding DNA: TGTGCCAGCAGTTCGGACAGGGCAAATTCACCCCTCCACTTT. Its protein product is CASSSDRANSPLHF. The chain uses TRBV27 and TRBJ1-6; 8 bases map to TRBD1. Germline loops: CDR1 MNHEY, CDR2 SMNVEV (reference sequence). The CDR3 sequence is 14 residues long. J was trimmed by 7 bases and V by 4 bases; bases with no gene match: 3.

The V gene is TRBV28, the J gene TRBJ1-1; TRBD1 is a possible D gene (5 bases). There are 12 residues in the CDR3. V was trimmed by 0 bases and J by 11 bases, leaving 10 bases between them. In germline, CDR1 is MDHEN, CDR2 SYDVKM. The CDR3 loop is CASSLWKGLAFF. The CDR3, as DNA: TGTGCCAGCAGTTTATGGAAGGGGCTGGCTTTCTTT.

CDR3 sequence: CASSETGVYGYTF. In nucleotides, the CDR3 is TGTGCCAGCAGCGAGACAGGGGTCTATGGCTACACCTTC. The chain joins TRBV6-1 to TRBJ1-2; TRBD1 matches at 8 bases. V trimming: 6 bases; J trimming: 4 bases; junction bases outside the gene matches: 4. CDR3 size: 13 residues. Germline assignment: CDR1 MNHNS and CDR2 SASEGT.

As regards this clone: At one of its ends the junction is not consistent with the germline gene, which may arise from a read error. The chain couples TRBV7-7 to TRBJ2-7, with D possibly matching TRBD1 (6 bases). Germline CDR1 SSHAT, CDR2 FNYEAQ (reference sequence). CDR3 size: 14 residues. The CDR3 coding sequence is TGTGCTAGCAGCCCCGACAGGAGCTCCTACGAGCAGTACTTC. It translates to CASSPDRSSYEQYF.

This chain's CDR3 is CASSPGTGKEDKNIQYF. Here the CDR3 DNA reads TGTGCCAGCAGCCCCGGGACAGGGAAGGAGGACAAAAACATTCAGTACTTC. The genes are TRBV11-3 and TRBJ2-4; 9 positions agree with TRBD1. Germline CDR1 SGHNT, CDR2 YENEEA. This CDR3 spans 17 amino acids. V lost 5 bases to trimming and J lost 3 bases; unmatched junction nucleotides: 11.

The chain joins TRBV2 to TRBJ1-1; 9 nucleotides match TRBD1. The ends lost 4 bases at V and 5 bases at J; junction bases unmatched: 5. Germline CDR1 SNHLY, CDR2 FYNNEI. The CDR3 extends over 14 amino acids. The CDR3 region is CASSGRDRVTEAFF. The CDR3 nucleotides are TGTGCCAGCAGTGGCCGGGACAGGGTAACTGAAGCTTTCTTT.